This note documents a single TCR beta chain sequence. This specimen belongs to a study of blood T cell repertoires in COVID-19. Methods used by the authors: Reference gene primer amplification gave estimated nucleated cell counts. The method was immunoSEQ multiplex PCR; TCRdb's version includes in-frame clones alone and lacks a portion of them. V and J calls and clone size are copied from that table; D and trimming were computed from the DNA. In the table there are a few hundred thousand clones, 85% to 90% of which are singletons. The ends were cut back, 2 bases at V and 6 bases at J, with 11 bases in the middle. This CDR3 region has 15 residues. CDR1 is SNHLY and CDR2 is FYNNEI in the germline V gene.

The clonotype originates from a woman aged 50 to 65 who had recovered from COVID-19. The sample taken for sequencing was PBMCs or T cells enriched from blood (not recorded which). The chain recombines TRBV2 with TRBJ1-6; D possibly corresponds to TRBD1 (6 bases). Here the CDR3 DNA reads TGTGCCAGCAGTGAACAGGGACAACCTAATTCACCCCTCCACTTT. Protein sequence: CASSEQGQPNSPLHF.